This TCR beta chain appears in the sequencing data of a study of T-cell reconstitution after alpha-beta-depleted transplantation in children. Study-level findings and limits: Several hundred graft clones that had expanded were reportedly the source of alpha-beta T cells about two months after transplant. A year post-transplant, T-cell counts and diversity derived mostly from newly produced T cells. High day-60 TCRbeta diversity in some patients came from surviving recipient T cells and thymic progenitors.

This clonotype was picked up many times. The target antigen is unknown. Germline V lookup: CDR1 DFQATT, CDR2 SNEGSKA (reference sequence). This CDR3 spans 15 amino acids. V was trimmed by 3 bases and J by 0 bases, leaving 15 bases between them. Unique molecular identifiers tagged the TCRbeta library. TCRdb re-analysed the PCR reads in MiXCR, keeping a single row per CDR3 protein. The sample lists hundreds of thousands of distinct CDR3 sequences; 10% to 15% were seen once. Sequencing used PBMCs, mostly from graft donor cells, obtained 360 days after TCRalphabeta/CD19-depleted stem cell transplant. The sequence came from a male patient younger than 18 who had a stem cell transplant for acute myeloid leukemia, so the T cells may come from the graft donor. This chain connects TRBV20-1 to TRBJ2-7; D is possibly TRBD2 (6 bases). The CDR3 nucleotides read TGCAGTGCTAGGTACGGGACTCCCACCTCCTACGAGCAGTACTTC. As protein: CSARYGTPTSYEQYF.